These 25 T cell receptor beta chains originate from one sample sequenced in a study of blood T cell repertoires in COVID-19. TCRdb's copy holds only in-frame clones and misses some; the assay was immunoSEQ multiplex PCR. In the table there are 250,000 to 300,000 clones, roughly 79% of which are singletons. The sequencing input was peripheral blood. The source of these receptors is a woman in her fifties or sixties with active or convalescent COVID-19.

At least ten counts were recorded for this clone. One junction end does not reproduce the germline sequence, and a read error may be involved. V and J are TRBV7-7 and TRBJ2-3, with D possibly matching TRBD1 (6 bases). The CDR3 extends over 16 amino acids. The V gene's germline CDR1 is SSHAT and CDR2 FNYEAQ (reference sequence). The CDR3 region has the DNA TGTGCTAGCAGCTTAGGTAGGGGGATGGCCACAGATACGCAGTATTTT. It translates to CASSLGRGMATDTQYF. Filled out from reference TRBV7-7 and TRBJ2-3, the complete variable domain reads GAGVSQSPRYKVTKRGQDVTLRCDPISSHATLYWYQQALGQGPEFLTYFNYEAQPDKSGLPSDRFSAERPEGSISTLTIQRTEQRDSAMYRCASSLGRGMATDTQYFGPGTRLTVL.

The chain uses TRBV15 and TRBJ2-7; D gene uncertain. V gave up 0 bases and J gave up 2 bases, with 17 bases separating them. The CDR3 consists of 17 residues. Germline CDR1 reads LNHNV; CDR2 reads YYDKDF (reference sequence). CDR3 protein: CATSRDLSRSTTYEQYF. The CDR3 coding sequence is TGTGCCACCAGCAGAGATTTGTCTAGGTCAACAACCTACGAGCAGTACTTC.

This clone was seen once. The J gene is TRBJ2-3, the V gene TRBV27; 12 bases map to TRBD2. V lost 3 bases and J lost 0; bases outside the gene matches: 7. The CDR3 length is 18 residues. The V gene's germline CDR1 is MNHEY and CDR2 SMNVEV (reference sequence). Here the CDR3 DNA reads TGTGCCAGCAGTTTGGCACTAGCGGGGGGCCCTAGCACAGATACGCAGTATTTT. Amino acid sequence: CASSLALAGGPSTDTQYF.

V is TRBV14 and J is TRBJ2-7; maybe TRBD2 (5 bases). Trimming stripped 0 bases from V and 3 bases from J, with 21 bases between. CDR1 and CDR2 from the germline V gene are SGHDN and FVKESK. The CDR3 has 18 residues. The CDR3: CASSQDGVRAHPFYEQYF. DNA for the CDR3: TGTGCCAGCAGCCAAGACGGGGTGAGGGCCCACCCTTTCTACGAGCAGTACTTC.

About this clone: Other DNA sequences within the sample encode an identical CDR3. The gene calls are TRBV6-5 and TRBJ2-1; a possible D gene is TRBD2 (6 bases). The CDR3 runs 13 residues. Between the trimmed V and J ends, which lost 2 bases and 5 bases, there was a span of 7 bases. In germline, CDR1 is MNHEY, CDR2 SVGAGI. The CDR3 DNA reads TGTGCCAGCAGTTACGGCGGGAACAATGAGCAGTTCTTC. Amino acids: CASSYGGNNEQFF.

The CDR3 spells CASSMGSSIRTGEKETQYF. CDR3 bases: TGTGCCAGTAGTATGGGGAGTTCTATCCGGACAGGAGAAAAAGAGACCCAGTACTTC. The rearrangement links TRBV19 to TRBJ2-5; TRBD1 agrees at 7 bases. V lost 3 bases, J lost 3 bases, and 19 bases stayed unmatched. This CDR3 region has 19 residues. Germline V CDR1 and CDR2: LNHDA, SQIVND (reference sequence).

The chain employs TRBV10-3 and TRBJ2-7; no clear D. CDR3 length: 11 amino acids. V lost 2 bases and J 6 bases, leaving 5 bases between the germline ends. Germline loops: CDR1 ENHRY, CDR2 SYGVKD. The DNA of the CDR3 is TGTGCCATCAGTGAGCGAGTCGAGCAGTACTTC. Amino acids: CAISERVEQYF.

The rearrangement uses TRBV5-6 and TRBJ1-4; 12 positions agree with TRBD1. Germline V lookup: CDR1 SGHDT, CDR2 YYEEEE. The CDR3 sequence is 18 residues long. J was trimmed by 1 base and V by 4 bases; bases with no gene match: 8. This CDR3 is CASSPGTGGGRTNEKLFF. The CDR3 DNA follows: TGTGCCAGCAGCCCAGGGACAGGGGGCGGGCGAACTAATGAAAAACTGTTTTTT.

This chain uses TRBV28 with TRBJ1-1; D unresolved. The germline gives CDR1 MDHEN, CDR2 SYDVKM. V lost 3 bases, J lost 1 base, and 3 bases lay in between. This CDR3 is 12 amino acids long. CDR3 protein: CASSFRNTEAFF. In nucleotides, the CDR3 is TGTGCCAGCAGTTTTCGGAACACTGAAGCTTTCTTT. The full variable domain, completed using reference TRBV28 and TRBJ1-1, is DVKVTQSSRYLVKRTGEKVFLECVQDMDHENMFWYRQDPGLGLRLIYFSYDVKMKEKGDIPEGYSVSREKKERFSLILESASTNQTSMYLCASSFRNTEAFFGQGTRLTVV.

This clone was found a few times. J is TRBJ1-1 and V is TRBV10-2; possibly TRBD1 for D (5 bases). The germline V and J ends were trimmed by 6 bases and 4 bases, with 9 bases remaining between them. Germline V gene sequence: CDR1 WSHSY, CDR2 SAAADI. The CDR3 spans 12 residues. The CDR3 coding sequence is TGCGCCAGCAGACCAGGGCCCACTGAAGCTTTCTTT. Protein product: CASRPGPTEAFF.

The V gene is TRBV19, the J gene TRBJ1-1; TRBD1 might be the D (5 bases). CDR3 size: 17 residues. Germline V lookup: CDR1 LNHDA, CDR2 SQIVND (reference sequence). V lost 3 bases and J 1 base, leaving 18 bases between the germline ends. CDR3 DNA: TGTGCCAGTAGTATTGATGCAGGGTTCGGTGGGAACACTGAAGCTTTCTTT. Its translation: CASSIDAGFGGNTEAFF. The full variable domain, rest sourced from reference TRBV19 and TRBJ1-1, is DGGITQSPKYLFRKEGQNVTLSCEQNLNHDAMYWYRQDPGQGLRLIYYSQIVNDFQKGDIAEGYSVSREKKESFPLTVTSAQKNPTAFYLCASSIDAGFGGNTEAFFGQGTRLTVV.

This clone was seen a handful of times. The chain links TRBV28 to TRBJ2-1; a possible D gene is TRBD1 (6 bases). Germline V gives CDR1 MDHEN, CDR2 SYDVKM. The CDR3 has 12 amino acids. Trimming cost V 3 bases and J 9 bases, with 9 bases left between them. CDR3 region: CASSFLGGEQFF. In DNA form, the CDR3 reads TGTGCCAGCAGTTTTCTAGGGGGTGAGCAGTTCTTC.

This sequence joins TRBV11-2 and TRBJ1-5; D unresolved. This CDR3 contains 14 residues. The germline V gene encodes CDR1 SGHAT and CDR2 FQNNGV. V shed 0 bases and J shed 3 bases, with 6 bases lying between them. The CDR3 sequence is CASSLEAFNQPQHF. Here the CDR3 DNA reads TGTGCCAGCAGCTTAGAAGCCTTCAATCAGCCCCAGCATTTT.

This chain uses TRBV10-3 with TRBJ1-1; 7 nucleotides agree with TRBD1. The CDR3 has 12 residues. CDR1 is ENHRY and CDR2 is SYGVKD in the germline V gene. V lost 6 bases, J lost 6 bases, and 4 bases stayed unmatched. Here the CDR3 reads CAIRTGSAEAFF. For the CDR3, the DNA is TGTGCCATCAGGACAGGGTCGGCTGAAGCTTTCTTT.

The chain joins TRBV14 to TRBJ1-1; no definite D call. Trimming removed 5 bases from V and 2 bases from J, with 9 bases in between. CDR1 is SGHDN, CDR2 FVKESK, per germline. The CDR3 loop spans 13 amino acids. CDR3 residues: CASSATKNTEAFF. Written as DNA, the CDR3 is TGTGCCAGCAGCGCTACTAAAAACACTGAAGCTTTCTTT.

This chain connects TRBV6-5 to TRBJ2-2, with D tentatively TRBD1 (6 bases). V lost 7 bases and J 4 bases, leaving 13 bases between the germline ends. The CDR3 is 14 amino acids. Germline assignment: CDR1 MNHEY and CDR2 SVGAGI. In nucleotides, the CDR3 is TGTGCCAGCACCCTAGCAGGGGCCACCGGGGAGCTGTTTTTT. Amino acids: CASTLAGATGELFF.

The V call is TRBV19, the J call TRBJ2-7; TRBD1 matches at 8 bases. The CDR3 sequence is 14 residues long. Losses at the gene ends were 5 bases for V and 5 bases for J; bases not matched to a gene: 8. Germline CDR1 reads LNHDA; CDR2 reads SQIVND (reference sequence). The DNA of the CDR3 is TGTGCCAGTAGTCCGACAGGGGTCAAGGACGAGCAGTACTTC. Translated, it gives CASSPTGVKDEQYF.

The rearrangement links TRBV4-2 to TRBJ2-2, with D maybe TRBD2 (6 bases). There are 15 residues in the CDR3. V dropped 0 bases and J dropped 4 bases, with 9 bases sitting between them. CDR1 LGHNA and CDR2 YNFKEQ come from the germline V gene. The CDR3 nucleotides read TGTGCCAGCAGCCAAGATGTGGGGGGCACCGGGGAGCTGTTTTTT. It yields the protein CASSQDVGGTGELFF.

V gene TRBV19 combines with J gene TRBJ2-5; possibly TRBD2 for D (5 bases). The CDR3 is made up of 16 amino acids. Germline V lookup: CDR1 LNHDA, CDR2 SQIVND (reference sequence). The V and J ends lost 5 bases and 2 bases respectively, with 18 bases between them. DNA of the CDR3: TGTGCCAGTAGTGACGACTTCAGTTCGGGACAAGAGACCCAGTACTTC. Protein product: CASSDDFSSGQETQYF.

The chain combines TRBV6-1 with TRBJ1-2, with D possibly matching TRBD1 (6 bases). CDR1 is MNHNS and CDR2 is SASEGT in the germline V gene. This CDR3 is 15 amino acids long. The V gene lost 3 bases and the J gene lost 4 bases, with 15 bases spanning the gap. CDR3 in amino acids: CASSEYRAPSYGYTF. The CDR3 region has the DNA TGTGCCAGCAGTGAGTACAGGGCTCCCAGCTATGGCTACACCTTC.

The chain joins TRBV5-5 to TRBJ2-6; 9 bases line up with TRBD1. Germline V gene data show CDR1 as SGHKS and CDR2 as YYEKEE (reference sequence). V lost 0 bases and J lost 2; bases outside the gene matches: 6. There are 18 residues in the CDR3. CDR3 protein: CASSLAGQGTTGANVLTF. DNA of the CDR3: TGTGCCAGCAGCTTGGCGGGACAGGGTACGACTGGGGCCAACGTCCTGACTTTC.

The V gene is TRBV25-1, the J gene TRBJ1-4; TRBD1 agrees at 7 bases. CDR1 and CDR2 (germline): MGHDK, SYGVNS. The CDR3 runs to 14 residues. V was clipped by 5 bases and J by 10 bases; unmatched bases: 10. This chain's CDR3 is CASSLGQVPRKLFF. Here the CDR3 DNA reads TGTGCCAGCAGTCTAGGACAGGTCCCTCGAAAACTGTTTTTT. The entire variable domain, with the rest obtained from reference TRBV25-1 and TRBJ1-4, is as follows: EADIYQTPRYLVIGTGKKITLECSQTMGHDKMYWYQQDPGMELHLIHYSYGVNSTEKGDLSSESTVSRIRTEHFPLTLESARPSHTSQYLCASSLGQVPRKLFFGSGTQLSVL.

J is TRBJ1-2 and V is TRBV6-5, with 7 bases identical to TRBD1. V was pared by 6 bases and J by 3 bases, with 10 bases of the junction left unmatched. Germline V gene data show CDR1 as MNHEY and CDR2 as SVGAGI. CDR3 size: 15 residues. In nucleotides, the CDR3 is TGTGCCAGCAGGATCGACAGGGCTTCCCACTATGGCTACACCTTC. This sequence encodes CASRIDRASHYGYTF.

The CDR3 DNA is TGTGCCAGCTCACCGGCGGGAAATGAAAAACTGTTTTTT. Encoded protein: CASSPAGNEKLFF. The rearrangement uses TRBV18 and TRBJ1-4; D uncertain. The germline V gene has CDR1 KGHSH and CDR2 LQKENI. V was clipped by 3 bases and J by 5 bases, with 7 bases between them. This CDR3 region has 13 residues.

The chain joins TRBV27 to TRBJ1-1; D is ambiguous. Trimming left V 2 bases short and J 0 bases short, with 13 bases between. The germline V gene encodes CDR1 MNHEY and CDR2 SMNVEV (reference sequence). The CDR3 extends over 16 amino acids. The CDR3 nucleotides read TGTGCCAGCAGTTTAGCCAATGAGGCGGTGAACACTGAAGCTTTCTTT. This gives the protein CASSLANEAVNTEAFF.